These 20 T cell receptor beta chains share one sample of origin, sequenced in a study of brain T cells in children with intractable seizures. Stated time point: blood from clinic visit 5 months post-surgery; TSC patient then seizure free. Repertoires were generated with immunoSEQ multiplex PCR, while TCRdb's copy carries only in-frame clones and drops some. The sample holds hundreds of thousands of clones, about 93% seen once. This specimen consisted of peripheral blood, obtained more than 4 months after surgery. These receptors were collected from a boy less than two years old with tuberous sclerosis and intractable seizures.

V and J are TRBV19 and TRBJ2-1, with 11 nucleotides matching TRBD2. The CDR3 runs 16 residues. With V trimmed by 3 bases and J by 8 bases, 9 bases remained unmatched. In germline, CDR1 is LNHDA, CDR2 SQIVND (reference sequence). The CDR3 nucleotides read TGTGCCAGTAGTATCGCAGGGTCGGGACTAGCGGATGAGCAGTTCTTC. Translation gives CASSIAGSGLADEQFF.

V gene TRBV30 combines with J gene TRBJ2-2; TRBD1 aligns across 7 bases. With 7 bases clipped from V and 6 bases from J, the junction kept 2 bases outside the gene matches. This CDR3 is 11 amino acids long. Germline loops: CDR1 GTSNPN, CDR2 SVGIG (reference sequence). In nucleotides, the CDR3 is TGTGCCTACACAGGGGCCGGGGAGCTGTTTTTT. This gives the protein CAYTGAGELFF.

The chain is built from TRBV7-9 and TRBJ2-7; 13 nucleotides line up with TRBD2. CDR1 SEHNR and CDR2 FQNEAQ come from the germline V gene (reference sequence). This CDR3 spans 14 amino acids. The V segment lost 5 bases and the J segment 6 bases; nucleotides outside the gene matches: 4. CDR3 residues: CASSPLAGGPEQYF. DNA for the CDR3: TGTGCCAGCAGCCCACTAGCGGGAGGGCCCGAGCAGTACTTC.

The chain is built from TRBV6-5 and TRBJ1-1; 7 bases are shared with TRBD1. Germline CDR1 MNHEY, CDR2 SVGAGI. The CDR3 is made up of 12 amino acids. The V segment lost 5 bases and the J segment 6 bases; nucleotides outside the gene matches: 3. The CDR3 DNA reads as TGTGCCAGCAGTACAACAGGGGCTGAAGCTTTCTTT. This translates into CASSTTGAEAFF.

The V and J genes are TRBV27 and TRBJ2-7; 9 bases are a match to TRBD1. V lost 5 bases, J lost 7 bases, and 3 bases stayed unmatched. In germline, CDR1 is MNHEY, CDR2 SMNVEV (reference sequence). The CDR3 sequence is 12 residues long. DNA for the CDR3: TGTGCCAGCAGTAGACAGGGGGGTGAGCAGTACTTC. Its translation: CASSRQGGEQYF.

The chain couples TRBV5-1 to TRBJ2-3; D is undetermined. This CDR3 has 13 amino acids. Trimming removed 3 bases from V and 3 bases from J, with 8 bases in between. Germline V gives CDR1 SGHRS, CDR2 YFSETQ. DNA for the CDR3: TGCGCCAGCAGCTCAATTGGTACAGATACGCAGTATTTT. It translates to CASSSIGTDTQYF.

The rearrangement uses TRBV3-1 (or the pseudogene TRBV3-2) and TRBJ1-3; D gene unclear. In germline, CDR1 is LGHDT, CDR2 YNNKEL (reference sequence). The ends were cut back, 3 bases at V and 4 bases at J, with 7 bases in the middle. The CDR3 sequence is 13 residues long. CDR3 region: CASSQTRGNTIYF. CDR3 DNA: TGTGCCAGCAGCCAGACAAGGGGAAACACCATATATTTT.

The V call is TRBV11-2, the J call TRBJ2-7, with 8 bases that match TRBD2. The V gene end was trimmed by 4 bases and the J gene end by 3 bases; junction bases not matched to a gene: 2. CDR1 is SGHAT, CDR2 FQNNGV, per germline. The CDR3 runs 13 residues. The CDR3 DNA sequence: TGTGCCAGCAGCTCCGGGACTAGCTACGAGCAGTACTTC. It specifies CASSSGTSYEQYF.

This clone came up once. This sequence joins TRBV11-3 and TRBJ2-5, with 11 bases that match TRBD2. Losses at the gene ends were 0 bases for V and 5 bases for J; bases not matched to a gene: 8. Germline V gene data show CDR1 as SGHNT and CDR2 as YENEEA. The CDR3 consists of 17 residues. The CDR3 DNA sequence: TGTGCCAGCAGCTTAGAGCGGCTAGCGGGAGGTGTCGAGACCCAGTACTTC. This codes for CASSLERLAGGVETQYF. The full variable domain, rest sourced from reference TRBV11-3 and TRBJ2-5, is EAGVVQSPRYKIIEKKQPVAFWCNPISGHNTLYWYLQNLGQGPELLIRYENEEAVDDSQLPKDRFSAERLKGVDSTLKIQPAELGDSAVYLCASSLERLAGGVETQYFGPGTRLLVL.

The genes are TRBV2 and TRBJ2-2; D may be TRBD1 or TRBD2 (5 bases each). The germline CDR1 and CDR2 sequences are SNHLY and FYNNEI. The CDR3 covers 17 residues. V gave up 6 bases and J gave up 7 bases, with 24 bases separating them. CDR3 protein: CASSPKGPASGVGELFF. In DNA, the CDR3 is TGTGCCAGCAGCCCCAAGGGACCAGCGTCCGGCGTCGGGGAGCTGTTTTTT.

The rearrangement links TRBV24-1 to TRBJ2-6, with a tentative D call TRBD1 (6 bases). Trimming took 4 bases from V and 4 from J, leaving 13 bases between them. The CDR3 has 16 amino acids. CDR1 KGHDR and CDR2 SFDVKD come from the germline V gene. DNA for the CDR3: TGTGCCACCAGTGACCAAACAGGGTCGGGGGCCAACGTCCTGACTTTC. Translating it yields CATSDQTGSGANVLTF.

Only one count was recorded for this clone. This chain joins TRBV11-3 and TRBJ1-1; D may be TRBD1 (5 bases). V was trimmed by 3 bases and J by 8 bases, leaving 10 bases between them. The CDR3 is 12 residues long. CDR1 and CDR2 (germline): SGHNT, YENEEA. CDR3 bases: TGTGCCAGCAGCTTTGACAGTGGCGAAGCTTTCTTT. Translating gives CASSFDSGEAFF.

As DNA, the CDR3 is TGCGCCAGCAGCATGGGGACGAACTATGGCTACACCTTC. It is translated as CASSMGTNYGYTF. The J gene is TRBJ1-2, the V gene TRBV4-1, with D perhaps matching TRBD1 (5 bases). Per the germline V gene, CDR1 is MGHRA and CDR2 is YSYEKL. The CDR3 is 13 residues long. Trimming shortened V by 5 bases and J by 2 bases, and 9 bases separated the two germline ends.

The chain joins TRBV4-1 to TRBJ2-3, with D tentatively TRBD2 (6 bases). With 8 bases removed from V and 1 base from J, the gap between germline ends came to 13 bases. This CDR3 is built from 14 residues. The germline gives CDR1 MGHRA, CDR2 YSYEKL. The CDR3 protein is CASRTPGGTDTQYF. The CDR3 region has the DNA TGCGCCAGCCGGACGCCGGGGGGCACAGATACGCAGTATTTT.

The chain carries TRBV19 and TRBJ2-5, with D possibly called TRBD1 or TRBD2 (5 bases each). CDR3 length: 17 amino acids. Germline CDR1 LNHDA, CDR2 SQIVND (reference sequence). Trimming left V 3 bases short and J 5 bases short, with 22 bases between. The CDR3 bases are TGTGCCAGTAGTATTTATAGTCGAGGGGCTGATGGGGAGACCCAGTACTTC. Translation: CASSIYSRGADGETQYF.

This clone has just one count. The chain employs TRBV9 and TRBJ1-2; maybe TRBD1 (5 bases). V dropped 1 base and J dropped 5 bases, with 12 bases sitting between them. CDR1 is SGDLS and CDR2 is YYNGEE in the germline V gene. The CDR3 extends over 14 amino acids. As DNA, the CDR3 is TGTGCCAGCAGCGTAACCGGGGCCGATTATGGCTACACCTTC. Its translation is CASSVTGADYGYTF. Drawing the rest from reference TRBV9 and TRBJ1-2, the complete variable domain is DSGVTQTPKHLITATGQRVTLRCSPRSGDLSVYWYQQSLDQGLQFLIQYYNGEERAKGNILERFSAQQFPDLHSELNLSSLELGDSALYFCASSVTGADYGYTFGSGTRLTVV.

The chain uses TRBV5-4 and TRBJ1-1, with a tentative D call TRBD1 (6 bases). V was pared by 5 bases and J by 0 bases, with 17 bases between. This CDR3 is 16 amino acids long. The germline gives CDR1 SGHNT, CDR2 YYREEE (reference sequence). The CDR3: CASSSWTVDMNTEAFF. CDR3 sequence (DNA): TGTGCCAGCAGTTCCTGGACAGTTGACATGAACACTGAAGCTTTCTTT.

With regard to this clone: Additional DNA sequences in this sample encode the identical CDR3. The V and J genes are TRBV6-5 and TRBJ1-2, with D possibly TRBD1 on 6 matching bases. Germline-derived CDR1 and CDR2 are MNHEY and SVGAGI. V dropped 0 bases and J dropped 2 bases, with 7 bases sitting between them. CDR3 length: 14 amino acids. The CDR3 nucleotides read TGTGCCAGCAGTTACTCCGGGACAAACTATGGCTACACCTTC. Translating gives CASSYSGTNYGYTF.

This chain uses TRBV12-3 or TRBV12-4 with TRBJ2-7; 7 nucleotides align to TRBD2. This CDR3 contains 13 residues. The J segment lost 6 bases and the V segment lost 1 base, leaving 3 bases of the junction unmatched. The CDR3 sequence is CASSLVGGSEQYF. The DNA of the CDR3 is TGTGCCAGCAGTTTAGTCGGGGGGAGCGAGCAGTACTTC.

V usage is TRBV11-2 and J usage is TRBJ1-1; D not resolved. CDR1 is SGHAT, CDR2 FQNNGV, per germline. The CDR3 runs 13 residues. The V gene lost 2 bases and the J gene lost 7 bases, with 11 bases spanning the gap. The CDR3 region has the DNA TGTGCCAGCAGCTTAATTCATGGTAATGAAGCTTTCTTT. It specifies CASSLIHGNEAFF.